A selection of T cell receptor beta chains follows, all from one sample in a study of CXCR3-negative and CXCR3-positive naive CD8 T cells. TCRdb processed the 5' RACE reads again and assigns one entry to each CDR3 protein, with no DNA. The sample's table shows about 98,000 distinct CDR3 sequences. The specimen sequenced was naive CXCR3+ CD8+ T cells from blood. The source is a human donor in good health. Some clones in this sample may be carry-over from other donors' samples. Each CDR3 is given with its conserved first and last residue.

V: TRBV4-3
J: TRBJ1-2
length: 16
CDR3: CASSQERGRSPRGYTF

V: TRBV3-1
J: TRBJ2-5
length: 14
CDR3: CASSPQGAWETQYF

V: TRBV7-9
J: TRBJ2-1
length: 17
CDR3: CASSTGLVLSSYNEQFF

V: TRBV25-1
J: TRBJ2-7
length: 12
CDR3: CASSGGAREQYF

V: TRBV28
J: TRBJ1-2
length: 13
CDR3: CASSFRGLMGYTF

V: TRBV4-1
J: TRBJ1-2
length: 18
CDR3: CASSQDGPEDSLLYGYTF

V: TRBV12-3/TRBV12-4
J: TRBJ1-3
length: 12
CDR3: CASTLVGNTIYF

V: TRBV20-1
J: TRBJ1-2
length: 14
CDR3: CSASSGQTTYGYTF

V: TRBV6-1
J: TRBJ2-5
length: 20
CDR3: CASSLLKGASGGTRGETQYF

V: TRBV5-1
J: TRBJ1-4
length: 12
CDR3: CASSLEAEKLFF

V: TRBV20-1
J: TRBJ1-2
length: 11
CDR3: CSAPGTGGYTF

V: TRBV3-1
J: TRBJ2-1
length: 12
CDR3: CASSQEWDEQFF

V: TRBV4-1
J: TRBJ1-2
length: 17
CDR3: CASSPIGEEGVVYGYTF

V: TRBV28
J: TRBJ2-1
length: 14
CDR3: CASSIRAARREQFF

V: TRBV29-1
J: TRBJ2-2
length: 15
CDR3: CSVERETANTGELFF

V: TRBV5-5
J: TRBJ2-7
length: 16
CDR3: CASSSESSRSRYEQYF

V: TRBV6-5
J: TRBJ2-7
length: 16
CDR3: CASTNGGGGLLYEQYF

V: TRBV13
J: TRBJ2-7
length: 14
CDR3: CASSHGPNGYEQYF

V: TRBV6-5
J: TRBJ1-5
length: 17
CDR3: CASSYDYPGTENQPQHF

V: TRBV5-6
J: TRBJ2-1
length: 17
CDR3: CASSPEETGTGINEQFF

V: TRBV4-2
J: TRBJ2-7
length: 16
CDR3: CASSPRTSGDSYEQYF

V: TRBV13
J: TRBJ2-7
length: 14
CDR3: CASSLVAGAYEQYF

V: TRBV6-5
J: TRBJ2-7
length: 12
CDR3: CASRAGTYEQYF

V: TRBV7-2
J: TRBJ2-7
length: 15
CDR3: CASSFRTGILFEQYF

V: TRBV29-1
J: TRBJ2-1
length: 12
CDR3: CSVSGTGDEQFF

V: TRBV14
J: TRBJ1-2
length: 15
CDR3: CASSQTARPIYGYTF